This T cell receptor (beta chain) was obtained from a study of blood T cell repertoires in COVID-19. Original processing notes: It was from reference gene primer amplification that nucleated cell counts were estimated. Libraries were prepared by immunoSEQ multiplex PCR; TCRdb keeps only in-frame clonotypes and omits some of them. The V and J calls and clone size are taken from that table; D and trimming were inferred from the DNA. The data contain over 65,000 clones, 81% of them singletons. Trimming took off 6 bases at V and 4 bases at J, with 10 bases between the two ends. The CDR3 covers 12 residues.

This chain links TRBV12-3 or TRBV12-4 with TRBJ2-7; weak D call: TRBD1 (5 bases). This clonotype was obtained from an elderly man with acute or convalescent COVID-19. The sequencing sample was made of peripheral blood. As DNA, the CDR3 is TGTGCCAGCAGCACAGGTCCATACGAGCAGTACTTC. Protein product: CASSTGPYEQYF.